The 4 T cell receptor beta chains listed next were all sequenced from one sample in a study of vaccination effects on CD4 cells after COVID-19. Their specific antigens are unknown. The assay was immunoSEQ multiplex PCR, and TCRdb's table has in-frame clones only and misses some. This table has some 66,000 clones, 65% to 80% appearing once. Cultured cells yielded isolated CD4+ T cells after 10 to 11 days. Subjects were given two BNT162b2 or mRNA-1273 vaccine doses. Sequenced material: CD4+ T cells from PBMCs cultured without peptide, taken after COVID-19 vaccination. Receptors were obtained from a human donor who received a COVID-19 vaccine.

This clone was observed once. The rearrangement links TRBV10-3 to TRBJ2-7; possible D gene TRBD2, 7 bases. Germline V gene data show CDR1 as ENHRY and CDR2 as SYGVKD. This CDR3 has 13 residues. V was pared by 3 bases and J by 7 bases, with 13 bases between. This CDR3 is CAISDRGAGEQYV. As DNA, the CDR3 is TGTGCCATCAGTGACCGGGGGGCGGGGGAGCAGTACGTC.

The chain couples TRBV28 to TRBJ1-2; D not resolved. V dropped 3 bases and J dropped 3 bases, with 14 bases sitting between them. CDR3 length: 15 residues. From germline, CDR1 is MDHEN and CDR2 SYDVKM. CDR3 nucleotides: TGTGCCAGCAGTTTTGCGGCCCGACGATACTATGGCTACACCTTC. Amino acid sequence: CASSFAARRYYGYTF.

This clone was found a few times. This chain uses TRBV28 with TRBJ2-3, with 8 bases identical to TRBD2. The CDR3 contains 15 residues. V lost 4 bases and J lost 4; bases outside the gene matches: 7. Germline-derived CDR1 and CDR2 are MDHEN and SYDVKM. CDR3 nucleotides: TGTGCCAGCAGTTCCCCGGGACTAGGGTCAGATACGCAGTATTTT. It translates to CASSSPGLGSDTQYF.

The CDR3 bases are TGTGCCACCAGTGATTTCTCTAACAGGGTTAGCAATCAGCCCCAGCATTTT. Translation: CATSDFSNRVSNQPQHF. The V and J genes are TRBV24-1 and TRBJ1-5; D might be TRBD1 (6 bases). Germline values: CDR1 KGHDR, CDR2 SFDVKD. V was trimmed by 1 base and J by 0 bases, leaving 12 bases between them. This CDR3 has 17 amino acids.